One and the same sample provided the 30 T cell receptor beta chains below, sequenced in a study of T cell clonotyping in hematopoietic cell transplantation. TCRdb's copy holds only in-frame clones and misses some; the assay was immunoSEQ multiplex PCR. This sample has more than 70,000 clones, with less than 96% found just once. As to time point: recipient sample about 28 days before transplant, after cytoreduction. Sequencing was performed on peripheral blood mononuclear cells, taken before stem cell transplant. The receptors were sampled from a woman aged 50 to 60 with acute myeloid leukemia. Some clones in this sample may be carry-over from other donors' samples.

The CDR3: CASGRERSGNNEQYF. As DNA, the CDR3 is TGTGCCAGCGGACGCGAGCGTAGCGGGAACAACGAGCAGTACTTC. This chain links TRBV2 with TRBJ2-7, with 8 positions matching TRBD2. Germline V gene sequence: CDR1 SNHLY, CDR2 FYNNEI. J lost 5 bases, V lost 8 bases, and 14 bases had no gene match. This CDR3 comprises 15 residues.

The chain couples TRBV5-1 to TRBJ2-5; D call uncertain. CDR1 SGHRS and CDR2 YFSETQ come from the germline V gene. The CDR3 totals 14 residues. V lost 2 bases and J lost 2, with 10 bases in between. As DNA, the CDR3 is TGCGCCAGCAGCTTACCGGCCAGTCAAGAGACCCAGTACTTC. This encodes CASSLPASQETQYF.

This chain joins TRBV19 and TRBJ2-3; 8 bases fit TRBD2. The CDR3 runs 14 residues. Germline CDR1 reads LNHDA; CDR2 reads SQIVND (reference sequence). Trimming at V came to 6 bases and at J to 4 bases, leaving 6 bases not matched to a gene. CDR3 protein: CASSRTSTSDTQYF. In DNA form, the CDR3 reads TGTGCCAGTAGCCGGACTAGCACCTCAGATACGCAGTATTTT. The variable domain in full, with the rest retrieved from reference TRBV19 and TRBJ2-3, is DGGITQSPKYLFRKEGQNVTLSCEQNLNHDAMYWYRQDPGQGLRLIYYSQIVNDFQKGDIAEGYSVSREKKESFPLTVTSAQKNPTAFYLCASSRTSTSDTQYFGPGTRLTVL.

The V and J genes are TRBV6-1 and TRBJ1-2, with 7 nucleotides matching TRBD1. The CDR3 extends over 13 amino acids. Germline V gene lookup returns CDR1 MNHNS and CDR2 SASEGT. Unmatched junction bases numbered 6, after V lost 3 bases and J lost 8 bases. The CDR3 sequence: CASSETGLIGYTF. The CDR3 region has the DNA TGTGCCAGCAGTGAGACAGGGTTAATCGGCTACACCTTC.

The chain combines TRBV6-5 with TRBJ2-2, with D maybe TRBD2 (6 bases). The CDR3 is made up of 13 amino acids. V was clipped by 2 bases and J by 5 bases, with 6 bases between them. The germline V gene encodes CDR1 MNHEY and CDR2 SVGAGI. CDR3 loop: CASSYGGTGELFF. The CDR3, as DNA: TGTGCCAGCAGTTACGGAGGGACCGGGGAGCTGTTTTTT.

This clone was recorded once. V gene TRBV28 combines with J gene TRBJ2-7; 9 bases agree with TRBD1. V shed 4 bases and J 4 bases; nucleotides not matched to a gene: 8. The V gene's germline CDR1 is MDHEN and CDR2 SYDVKM. There are 15 residues in the CDR3. The CDR3 reads CASSSRTGARYEQYF. The CDR3 coding sequence is TGTGCCAGCAGTTCCCGGACAGGGGCTAGGTACGAGCAGTACTTC.

This sequence joins TRBV29-1 and TRBJ1-2; TRBD1 aligns across 8 bases. Looked up from germline, CDR1 is SQVTM and CDR2 is ANQGSEA. The CDR3 contains 13 residues. After removal of 7 bases from V and 4 bases from J, the junction contained 8 bases not matched to a gene. CDR3 protein: CSAGTGGSYGYTF. The CDR3 bases are TGCAGCGCTGGGACAGGTGGTAGCTATGGCTACACCTTC.

The chain uses TRBV5-1 and TRBJ2-7, with 10 bases lining up with TRBD1. The CDR3 totals 13 residues. With V trimmed by 5 bases and J by 4 bases, 3 bases remained unmatched. Germline V gene data show CDR1 as SGHRS and CDR2 as YFSETQ. The CDR3 loop reads CASRRTGGYEQYF. The DNA of the CDR3 is TGCGCCAGCAGACGGACAGGGGGATACGAGCAGTACTTC.

The gene calls are TRBV5-1 and TRBJ2-5; D assignment may be TRBD1 or TRBD2 (5 bases each). Germline V gives CDR1 SGHRS, CDR2 YFSETQ. Between the trimmed V and J ends, which lost 7 bases and 5 bases, there was a span of 9 bases. The CDR3 is 11 residues long. As DNA, the CDR3 is TGCGCCAGCGCTGAGGGGGAGACCCAGTACTTC. It codes for CASAEGETQYF.

The chain uses TRBV30 and TRBJ1-2; no definite D call. Germline-derived CDR1 and CDR2 are GTSNPN and SVGIG (reference sequence). The CDR3 is 13 residues long. Trimming shortened V by 0 bases and J by 7 bases, and 12 bases separated the two germline ends. CDR3 nucleotides: TGTGCCTGGAGTGTAATCCTGGGGTCTGGCTACACCTTC. Residues: CAWSVILGSGYTF.

The chain carries TRBV14 and TRBJ1-1; D might be TRBD1 (6 bases). Germline CDR1 and CDR2: SGHDN and FVKESK. V shed 2 bases and J shed 5 bases, with 21 bases lying between them. The CDR3 spans 17 residues. As DNA, the CDR3 is TGTGCCAGCAGCCAAAAGAGGTGGGGGGCTATCACGACTGAAGCTTTCTTT. Translating it yields CASSQKRWGAITTEAFF.

This clone was recorded only once. The chain carries TRBV9 and TRBJ2-2; tentatively, D is TRBD1 (5 bases). Trimming took 3 bases from V and 2 from J, leaving 11 bases between them. Germline-derived CDR1 and CDR2 are SGDLS and YYNGEE. This CDR3 has 15 amino acids. The CDR3 sequence: CASSARTTNTGELFF. DNA of the CDR3: TGTGCCAGCAGCGCCCGGACAACTAACACCGGGGAGCTGTTTTTT.

V and J are TRBV7-2 and TRBJ1-2; TRBD1 aligns across 7 bases. This CDR3 region has 16 residues. The V and J ends lost 2 bases and 5 bases, in that order; junction bases with no gene match: 11. Germline CDR1 SGHTA, CDR2 FQGNSA. The CDR3 loop is CASSLRSDRTSYGYTF. CDR3 coding DNA: TGTGCCAGCAGCTTACGGTCGGACAGGACGTCTTATGGCTACACCTTC.

The chain joins TRBV20-1 to TRBJ1-1; a weak D match, TRBD1 (5 bases). Trimming shortened V by 4 bases and J by 4 bases, and 7 bases separated the two germline ends. This CDR3 contains 11 residues. Germline V gene data show CDR1 as DFQATT and CDR2 as SNEGSKA (reference sequence). CDR3 coding DNA: TGCAGTGCTAAAAGGGGCACTGAAGCTTTCTTT. Protein sequence: CSAKRGTEAFF.

The rearrangement links TRBV4-2 to TRBJ1-1; maybe TRBD1 (6 bases). The V gene lost 4 bases and the J gene lost 6 bases, with 15 bases spanning the gap. Germline assignment: CDR1 LGHNA and CDR2 YNFKEQ. There are 14 residues in the CDR3. The CDR3 nucleotides are TGTGCCAGCAGCCCCAGGGACGACAGGTCTGAAGCTTTCTTT. Translation: CASSPRDDRSEAFF.

The chain employs TRBV28 and TRBJ1-1, with D possibly being TRBD1 (6 bases). V was clipped by 4 bases and J by 1 base, with 10 bases between them. The CDR3 sequence is 14 residues long. In germline, CDR1 is MDHEN, CDR2 SYDVKM. The CDR3 protein is CASSSRTANTEAFF. In nucleotides, the CDR3 is TGTGCCAGCAGTTCCCGGACAGCGAACACTGAAGCTTTCTTT.

The chain recombines TRBV7-3 with TRBJ2-6; a weak D match, TRBD2 (5 bases). Germline V CDR1 and CDR2: SGHTA, FQGTGA. V lost 11 bases and J 3 bases, leaving 11 bases between the germline ends. The CDR3 has 13 amino acids. CDR3 in DNA: TGTGCCCGGTCGGGAAATGGGGCCAACGTCCTGACTTTC. Amino acid sequence: CARSGNGANVLTF.

V gene TRBV27 combines with J gene TRBJ1-1; TRBD1 might be the D (5 bases). The CDR3 has 14 residues. Trimming removed 4 bases at V and 0 bases at J, with 9 bases between. CDR1 is MNHEY and CDR2 is SMNVEV in the germline V gene (reference sequence). This CDR3 is CASSSDTMNTEAFF. CDR3 nucleotide sequence: TGTGCCAGCAGTTCGGACACAATGAACACTGAAGCTTTCTTT.

This chain links TRBV30 with TRBJ1-3; D call uncertain. V was cut by 0 bases and J by 0 bases, with 6 bases left in between. CDR1 is GTSNPN, CDR2 SVGIG, per germline (reference sequence). This CDR3 comprises 14 residues. This CDR3 is CAWSVRGSGNTIYF. CDR3 DNA: TGTGCCTGGAGTGTACGGGGCTCTGGAAACACCATATATTTT.

V is TRBV19 and J is TRBJ1-1; TRBD1 aligns across 10 bases. The V and J ends lost 5 bases and 3 bases, in that order; junction bases with no gene match: 12. Germline CDR1 and CDR2: LNHDA and SQIVND (reference sequence). The CDR3 has 17 amino acids. CDR3 coding DNA: TGTGCCAGTAGTCCAGATCGAGGACAGGGGGGTTACACTGAAGCTTTCTTT. Translating it yields CASSPDRGQGGYTEAFF.

The chain links TRBV5-4 to TRBJ2-1; perhaps TRBD2 as D (6 bases). The V gene lost 1 base and the J gene lost 7 bases, with 12 bases spanning the gap. The CDR3 extends over 14 amino acids. Germline V gene data show CDR1 as SGHNT and CDR2 as YYREEE (reference sequence). CDR3 sequence: CASSLLAEINEQFF. CDR3 nucleotide sequence: TGTGCCAGCAGCTTGTTAGCGGAAATAAATGAGCAGTTCTTC.

V gene TRBV11-2 combines with J gene TRBJ2-4; TRBD1 matches 7 bases. CDR1 and CDR2 (germline): SGHAT, FQNNGV. This CDR3 spans 15 amino acids. Trimming at V came to 4 bases and at J to 1 base, leaving 4 bases not matched to a gene. CDR3: CASSYRGLAKNIQYF. CDR3 nucleotide sequence: TGTGCCAGCAGCTACAGGGGTTTGGCCAAAAACATTCAGTACTTC.

This rearrangement joins TRBV5-1 to TRBJ1-1; weak D call: TRBD1 (5 bases). This CDR3 has 14 amino acids. Between the trimmed V and J ends, which lost 0 bases and 5 bases, there was a span of 11 bases. From germline, CDR1 is SGHRS and CDR2 YFSETQ. This chain's CDR3 is CASSLAPKGTEAFF. The CDR3 DNA follows: TGCGCCAGCAGCTTGGCCCCCAAGGGGACTGAAGCTTTCTTT. Full variable domain (outside the CDR3, taken from reference TRBV5-1 and TRBJ1-1): KAGVTQTPRYLIKTRGQQVTLSCSPISGHRSVSWYQQTPGQGLQFLFEYFSETQRNKGNFPGRFSGRQFSNSRSEMNVSTLELGDSALYLCASSLAPKGTEAFFGQGTRLTVV.

V gene TRBV29-1 combines with J gene TRBJ1-1, with D perhaps matching TRBD1 (6 bases). The CDR3 sequence is 14 residues long. Trimming took off 1 base at V and 3 bases at J, with 12 bases between the two ends. Germline V gives CDR1 SQVTM, CDR2 ANQGSEA. The CDR3 here is CSVEAYRVYTEAFF. The CDR3 coding sequence is TGCAGCGTTGAAGCTTACAGGGTTTACACTGAAGCTTTCTTT. Based on the CDR3 plus reference TRBV29-1 and TRBJ1-1, the full variable domain is SAVISQKPSRDICQRGTSLTIQCQVDSQVTMMFWYRQQPGQSLTLIATANQGSEATYESGFVIDKFPISRPNLTFSTLTVSNMSPEDSSIYLCSVEAYRVYTEAFFGQGTRLTVV.

The J gene is TRBJ1-2, the V gene TRBV6-5; weak D call: TRBD1 (5 bases). The CDR3 runs to 11 residues. Trimming took off 11 bases at V and 3 bases at J, with 10 bases between the two ends. Germline-derived CDR1 and CDR2 are MNHEY and SVGAGI. The CDR3 here is CAAGGDYGYTF. CDR3 DNA: TGTGCCGCTGGGGGGGACTATGGCTACACCTTC.

V usage is TRBV2 and J usage is TRBJ1-5; D not resolved. CDR1 is SNHLY, CDR2 FYNNEI, per germline. The CDR3 is 17 residues long. Trimming left V 4 bases short and J 1 base short, with 17 bases between. The CDR3 DNA reads as TGTGCCAGCAGTGGGAGGACTCTTGGGTTCAGCAATCAGCCCCAGCATTTT. Translation gives CASSGRTLGFSNQPQHF.

The CDR3 sequence: CASSVMATNTGELFF. The CDR3 coding sequence is TGTGCCAGCAGCGTAATGGCAACGAACACCGGGGAGCTGTTTTTT. The chain has TRBV9 and TRBJ2-2; D gene unclear. CDR1 is SGDLS, CDR2 YYNGEE, per germline. The V end was cut by 1 base, the J end by 0 bases, with 7 bases between. CDR3 size: 15 residues. Using reference TRBV9 and TRBJ2-2 for the parts outside the CDR3, the full variable domain is DSGVTQTPKHLITATGQRVTLRCSPRSGDLSVYWYQQSLDQGLQFLIQYYNGEERAKGNILERFSAQQFPDLHSELNLSSLELGDSALYFCASSVMATNTGELFFGEGSRLTVL.

The chain recombines TRBV11-1 with TRBJ1-1; no clear D gene. V was clipped by 5 bases and J by 2 bases, with 12 bases between them. The CDR3 has 14 residues. The germline CDR1 and CDR2 sequences are SGHAT and FQDESV (reference sequence). Here the CDR3 reads CASSVRQLNTEAFF. CDR3 coding DNA: TGTGCCAGCAGCGTCAGGCAGTTAAACACTGAAGCTTTCTTT.

Notes on this clone: One junction end disagrees with the germline gene, perhaps due to a read error. This chain joins TRBV7-7 and TRBJ2-5, with 11 bases aligning to TRBD2. Germline CDR1 reads SSHAT; CDR2 reads FNYEAQ (reference sequence). This CDR3 is built from 18 residues. In nucleotides, the CDR3 is TGTGCTAGCAGCTCCGGTTGGATAGCGGGAGGGCCAAGGGAGACCCAGTACTTC. Its protein product is CASSSGWIAGGPRETQYF.

This clone was observed once. CDR3 sequence: CAWRRTIQETQYF. The CDR3 DNA reads as TGTGCCTGGAGAAGGACAATCCAAGAGACCCAGTACTTC. The chain has TRBV30 and TRBJ2-5; the D gene is possibly TRBD1 (5 bases). The length of the CDR3 is 13 residues. V was trimmed by 3 bases and J by 1 base, leaving 9 bases between them. CDR1 is GTSNPN, CDR2 SVGIG, per germline (reference sequence).